This T cell receptor (beta chain) originates from a study of vaccination and CD4 T cells after COVID-19. On the study more broadly: The cells were exposed to overlapping spike peptides originating from SARS-CoV-2, HCoV-NL63, HCoV-OC43 and HCoV-229E for stimulation. Study results and caveats: The median count of SARS-CoV-2-reactive clonotypes rose from 21 to 38, not significantly.

The treatment was: approximately 11-day PBMC culture with coronavirus spike peptide pools or control peptides (ViraFEST assay). Antigen-specific T cells were expanded with peptide pools by ViraFEST, and TCRs were then sequenced. Note on this clonotype: Its antigen is unidentified.

CDR3 size: 18 residues. V lost 0 bases and J lost 4; bases outside the gene matches: 8. CDR1 and CDR2 from the germline V gene are WNHNN and SYGVQD (reference sequence). The Oncomine TCR Beta short-read assay was applied to DNA of cultured CD4+ T cells. TCRdb reprocessed the PCR reads via MiXCR and lists one record per CDR3 protein. The table includes 20,000 to 25,000 distinct CDR3 sequences, around 43% detected once. The chain has TRBV10-1 and TRBJ2-1, with 11 bases lining up with TRBD2. This TCR came from a human donor who had recovered from COVID-19. Sequencing used CD4+ T cells from blood, cultured in vitro. The CDR3 region is CASSESRVAGGLYNEQFF. The CDR3 nucleotides are TGCGCCAGCAGTGAGTCGAGAGTAGCGGGAGGGTTGTACAATGAGCAGTTCTTC.